This T cell receptor (beta chain) was observed in a study of cytomegalovirus exposure and HLA in healthy donors. Study summary: Both the roughly 120 validation repertoires and the approximately 620 first-cohort repertoires used the same platform, as reported by a later analysis.

CDR3 length: 14 amino acids. Germline CDR1 MNHEY, CDR2 SVGAGI. Trimming left V 2 bases short and J 0 bases short, with 8 bases between. TCRdb's table, derived via immunoSEQ multiplex PCR, lists solely in-frame clones and lacks some. The sample gives over 200,000 clones, about nine tenths of which show up once; 3% to 3.5% is in the top ten. The source is a woman aged 25 to 39 in good health and CMV-seronegative. The sample was PBMCs. V gene TRBV6-5 combines with J gene TRBJ2-7, with no clear D. CDR3 in amino acids: CASSYTRSSYEQYF. Written as DNA, the CDR3 is TGTGCCAGCAGTTACACGCGATCCTCCTACGAGCAGTACTTC.